The sequence of this T cell receptor (beta chain) was determined in a study of STAT5B mutations in CD4+ large granular lymphocyte leukemia. CDR1 and CDR2 (germline): SGHTA, FQGNSA. V gave up 4 bases and J gave up 6 bases, with 7 bases separating them. The CDR3 consists of 12 residues. The assay was immunoSEQ multiplex PCR, and TCRdb's table has in-frame clones only and misses some. This sample has about 34,000 clones, with about two thirds found just once. The sample holds a few counts of this clone. The receptor comes from a human donor in good health. The sequencing sample was made of CD4+ T cells from blood buffy coats. The V gene is TRBV7-2, the J gene TRBJ1-5; D gene unclear. The CDR3 DNA reads as TGTGCCAGCAGCTCACGAGGTCAGCCCCAGCATTTT. It translates to CASSSRGQPQHF.